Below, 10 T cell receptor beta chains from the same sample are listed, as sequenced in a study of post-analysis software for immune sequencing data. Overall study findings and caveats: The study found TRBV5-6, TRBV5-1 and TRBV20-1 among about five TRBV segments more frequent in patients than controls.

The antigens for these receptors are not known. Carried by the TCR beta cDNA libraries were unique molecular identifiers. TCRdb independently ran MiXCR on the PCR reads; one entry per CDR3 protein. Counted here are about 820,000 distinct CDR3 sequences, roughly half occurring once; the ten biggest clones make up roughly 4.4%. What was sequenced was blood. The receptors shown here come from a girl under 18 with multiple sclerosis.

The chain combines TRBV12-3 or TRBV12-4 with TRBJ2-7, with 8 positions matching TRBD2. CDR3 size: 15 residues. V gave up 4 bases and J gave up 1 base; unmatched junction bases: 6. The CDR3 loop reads CASSSGRGGSYEQYF. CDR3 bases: TGTGCCAGCAGTTCCGGGAGGGGGGGATCCTACGAGCAGTACTTC.

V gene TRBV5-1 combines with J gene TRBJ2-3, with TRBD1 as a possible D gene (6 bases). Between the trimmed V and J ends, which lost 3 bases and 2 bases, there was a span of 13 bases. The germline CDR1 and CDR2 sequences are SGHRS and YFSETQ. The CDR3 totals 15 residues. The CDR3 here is CASSWGTYNTDTQYF. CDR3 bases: TGCGCCAGCAGCTGGGGGACATACAACACAGATACGCAGTATTTT.

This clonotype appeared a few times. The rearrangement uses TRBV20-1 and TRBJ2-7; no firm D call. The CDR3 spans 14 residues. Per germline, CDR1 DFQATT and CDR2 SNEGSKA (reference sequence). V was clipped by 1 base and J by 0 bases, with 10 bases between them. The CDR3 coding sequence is TGCAGTGCTAGAGTTGACAACCTCTCCTACGAGCAGTACTTC. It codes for CSARVDNLSYEQYF.

CDR3 DNA: TGCAGTGCTAGAGTGGCCGGACAGGACTATCAGCCCCAGCATTTT. Amino acids: CSARVAGQDYQPQHF. The chain has TRBV20-1 and TRBJ1-5, with 7 nucleotides matching TRBD1. The CDR3 runs 15 residues. With V trimmed by 1 base and J by 5 bases, 8 bases remained unmatched. Germline loops: CDR1 DFQATT, CDR2 SNEGSKA (reference sequence).

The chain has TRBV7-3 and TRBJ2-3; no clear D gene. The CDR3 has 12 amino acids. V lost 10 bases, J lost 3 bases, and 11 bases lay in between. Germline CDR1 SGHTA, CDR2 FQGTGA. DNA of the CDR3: TGTGCCACCGGATCCCAAACAGATACGCAGTATTTT. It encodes CATGSQTDTQYF.

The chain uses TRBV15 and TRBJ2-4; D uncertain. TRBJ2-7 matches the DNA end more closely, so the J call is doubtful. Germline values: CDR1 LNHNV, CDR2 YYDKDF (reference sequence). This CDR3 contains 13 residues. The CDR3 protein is CATSTGPRDEQYF. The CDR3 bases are TGTGCCACCAGCACCGGTCCTCGGGACGAGCAGTACTTC.

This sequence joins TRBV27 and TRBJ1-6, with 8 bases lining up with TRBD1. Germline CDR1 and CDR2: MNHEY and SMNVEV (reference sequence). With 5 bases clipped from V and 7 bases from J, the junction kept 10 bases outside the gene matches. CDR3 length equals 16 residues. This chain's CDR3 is CASSPQTGAGNSPLHF. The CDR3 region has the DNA TGTGCCAGCAGTCCTCAGACAGGGGCAGGGAATTCACCCCTCCACTTT.

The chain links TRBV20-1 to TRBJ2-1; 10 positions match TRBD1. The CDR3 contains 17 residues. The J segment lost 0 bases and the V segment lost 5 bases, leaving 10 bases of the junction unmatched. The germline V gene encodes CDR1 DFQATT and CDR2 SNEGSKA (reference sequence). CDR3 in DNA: TGCAGTGCTGTCGGGACAGGGGAAAGCATCTCCTACAATGAGCAGTTCTTC. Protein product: CSAVGTGESISYNEQFF.

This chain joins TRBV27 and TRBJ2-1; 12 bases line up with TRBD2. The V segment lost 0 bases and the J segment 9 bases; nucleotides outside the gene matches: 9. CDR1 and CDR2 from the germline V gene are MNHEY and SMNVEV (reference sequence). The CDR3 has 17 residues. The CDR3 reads CASSLSPGLAGSGEQFF. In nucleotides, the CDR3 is TGTGCCAGCAGTTTATCGCCCGGACTAGCGGGATCAGGTGAGCAGTTCTTC.

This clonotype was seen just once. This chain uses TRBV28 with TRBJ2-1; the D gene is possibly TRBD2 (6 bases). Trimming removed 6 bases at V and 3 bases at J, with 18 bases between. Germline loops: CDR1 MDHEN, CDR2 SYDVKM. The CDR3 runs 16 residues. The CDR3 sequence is CASSRLGQGGYNEQFF. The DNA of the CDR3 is TGTGCCAGCAGCCGCCTTGGGCAGGGAGGCTACAATGAGCAGTTCTTC.